The 4 T cell receptor beta chains in this list originate from one sample, sequenced in a study of post-analysis software for immune sequencing data. Findings of the study overall: When patients were compared with controls, a handful of TRBV segments were more frequent, TRBV5-6, TRBV5-1 and TRBV20-1 among them.

Included in the TCR beta cDNA libraries were unique molecular identifiers. TCRdb redid the calling of the PCR reads with MiXCR, one entry per CDR3 protein. The sample records hundreds of thousands of distinct CDR3 sequences, less than 45% being singletons. Antigen specificity for these receptors is unknown. The sample consisted of blood. These receptors were taken from a girl aged 5 to 17 with multiple sclerosis.

The J gene is TRBJ1-2, the V gene TRBV7-9; D perhaps matches TRBD1 (5 bases). The germline V gene encodes CDR1 SEHNR and CDR2 FQNEAQ (reference sequence). This CDR3 is built from 15 residues. The ends were cut back, 1 base at V and 4 bases at J, with 13 bases in the middle. The CDR3 DNA is TGTGCCAGCAGCTTAGGAGGGGCCGCATCCTATGGCTACACCTTC. It yields the protein CASSLGGAASYGYTF.

The chain combines TRBV9 with TRBJ1-2, with 8 nucleotides matching TRBD1. The CDR3 runs to 15 residues. V lost 3 bases to trimming and J lost 3 bases; unmatched junction nucleotides: 7. Germline V CDR1 and CDR2: SGDLS, YYNGEE. The CDR3 DNA follows: TGTGCCAGCAGCGCCAGGCCGGACAGGGACTATGGCTACACCTTC. This translates into CASSARPDRDYGYTF.

The rearrangement links TRBV13 to TRBJ2-1; TRBD1 is a possible D gene (6 bases). The germline V gene encodes CDR1 PRHDT and CDR2 FYEKMQ (reference sequence). Trimming removed 1 base at V and 2 bases at J, with 18 bases between. The CDR3 loop spans 18 amino acids. CDR3 loop: CASSLVVTEGDPYNEQFF. The CDR3 bases are TGTGCCAGCAGCTTAGTTGTTACCGAGGGGGATCCCTACAATGAGCAGTTCTTC.

The rearrangement uses TRBV5-1 and TRBJ2-4; 9 nucleotides match TRBD1. The DNA end is more similar to TRBJ2-7, so the J call may be wrong. CDR1 and CDR2 (germline): SGHRS, YFSETQ. The length of the CDR3 is 14 residues. The CDR3 sequence: CASSWGQGDDEQYF. The CDR3 DNA sequence: TGCGCCAGCAGCTGGGGACAGGGAGACGACGAGCAGTACTTC.